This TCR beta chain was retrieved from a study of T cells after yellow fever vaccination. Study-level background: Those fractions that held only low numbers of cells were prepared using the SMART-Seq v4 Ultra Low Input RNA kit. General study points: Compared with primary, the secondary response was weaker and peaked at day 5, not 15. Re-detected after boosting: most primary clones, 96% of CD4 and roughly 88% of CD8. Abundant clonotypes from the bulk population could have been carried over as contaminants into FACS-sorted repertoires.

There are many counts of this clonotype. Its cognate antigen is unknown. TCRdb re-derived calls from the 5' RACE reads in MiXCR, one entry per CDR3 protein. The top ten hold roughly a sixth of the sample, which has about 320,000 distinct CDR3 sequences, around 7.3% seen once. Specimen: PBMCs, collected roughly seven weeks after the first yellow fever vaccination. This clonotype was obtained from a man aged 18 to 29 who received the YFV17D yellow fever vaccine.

The CDR3 reads CASSGGTGEKDTQYF. CDR3 nucleotides: TGTGCCAGCAGCGGGGGGACAGGGGAGAAAGATACGCAGTATTTT. This chain links TRBV5-6 with TRBJ2-3; 10 nucleotides agree with TRBD1. From germline, CDR1 is SGHDT and CDR2 YYEEEE. The CDR3 has 15 amino acids. Germline trimming cut 4 bases from V and 5 bases from J; bases unmatched to any gene: 7. Variable domain in full (rest from reference TRBV5-6 and TRBJ2-3): DAGVTQSPTHLIKTRGQQVTLRCSPKSGHDTVSWYQQALGQGPQFIFQYYEEEERQRGNFPDRFSGHQFPNYSSELNVNALLLGDSALYLCASSGGTGEKDTQYFGPGTRLTVL.